This TCR beta chain was retrieved from a study of blood T cell repertoires in COVID-19. This CDR3 is built from 10 residues. Assay: immunoSEQ multiplex PCR; the TCRdb copy retains only in-frame clones and omits some. In the table there are about 120,000 clones, 75% to 90% of which are singletons. The chain has TRBV1 and TRBJ2-7; the D call in the table, TRBD2, was not verified against the DNA. TRBV1 is labeled a pseudogene. Sample: peripheral blood. This clonotype originated in a man aged 30 to 39 with acute or convalescent COVID-19. CDR3 coding DNA: TGCACCATCCACCCCGGCGAGCAGTACTTC. Protein: CTIHPGEQYF.